This T cell receptor (beta chain) was identified in a study of blood T cell repertoires in COVID-19. Study at large: Samples came from the United States, Italy and Spain, spanning acute and convalescent COVID-19.

The method was immunoSEQ multiplex PCR; TCRdb's version includes in-frame clones alone and lacks a portion of them. Of around 300,000 clones in the sample, approximately 88% are singletons; the top ten hold 2% to 2.5%. Germline V gene lookup returns CDR1 MNHEY and CDR2 SMNVEV (reference sequence). Trimming shortened V by 2 bases and J by 0 bases, and 14 bases separated the two germline ends. The CDR3 covers 17 residues. The TCR sequence derives from a man aged 50 or older with acute or convalescent COVID-19. The chain combines TRBV27 with TRBJ2-1, with D possibly TRBD2 on 6 matching bases. The sequencing sample was made of peripheral blood. CDR3 DNA sequence: TGTGCCAGCAGTTTAAGTTCGGCGGGGCCCTCCTACAATGAGCAGTTCTTC. Translated: CASSLSSAGPSYNEQFF.